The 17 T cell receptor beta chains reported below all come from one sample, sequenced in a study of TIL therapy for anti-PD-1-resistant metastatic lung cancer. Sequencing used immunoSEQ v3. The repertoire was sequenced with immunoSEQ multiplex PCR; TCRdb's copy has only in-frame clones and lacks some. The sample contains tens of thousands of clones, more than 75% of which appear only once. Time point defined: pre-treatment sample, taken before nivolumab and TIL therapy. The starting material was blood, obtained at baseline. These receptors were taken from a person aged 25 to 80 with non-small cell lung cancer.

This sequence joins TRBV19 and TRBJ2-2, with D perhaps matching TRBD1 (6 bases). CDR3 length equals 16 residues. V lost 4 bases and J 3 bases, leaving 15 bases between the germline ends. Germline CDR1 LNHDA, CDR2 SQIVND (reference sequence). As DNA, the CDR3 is TGTGCCAGTAGTACCCAACGGACAGAAGACACCGGGGAGCTGTTTTTT. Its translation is CASSTQRTEDTGELFF.

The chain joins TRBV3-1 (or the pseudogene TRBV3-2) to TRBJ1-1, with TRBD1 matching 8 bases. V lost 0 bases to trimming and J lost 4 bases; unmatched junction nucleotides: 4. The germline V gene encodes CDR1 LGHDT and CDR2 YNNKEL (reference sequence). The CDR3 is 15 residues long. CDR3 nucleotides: TGTGCCAGCAGCCAAGATCGGACAGGGAGCACTGAAGCTTTCTTT. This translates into CASSQDRTGSTEAFF.

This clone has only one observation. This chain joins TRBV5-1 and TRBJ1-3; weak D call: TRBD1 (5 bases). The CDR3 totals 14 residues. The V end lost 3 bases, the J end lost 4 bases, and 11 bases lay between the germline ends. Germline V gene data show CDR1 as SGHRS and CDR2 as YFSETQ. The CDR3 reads CASSSTGEGNTIYF. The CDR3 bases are TGCGCCAGCAGCTCAACAGGAGAAGGAAACACCATATATTTT. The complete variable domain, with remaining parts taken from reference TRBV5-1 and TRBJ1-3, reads KAGVTQTPRYLIKTRGQQVTLSCSPISGHRSVSWYQQTPGQGLQFLFEYFSETQRNKGNFPGRFSGRQFSNSRSEMNVSTLELGDSALYLCASSSTGEGNTIYFGEGSWLTVV.

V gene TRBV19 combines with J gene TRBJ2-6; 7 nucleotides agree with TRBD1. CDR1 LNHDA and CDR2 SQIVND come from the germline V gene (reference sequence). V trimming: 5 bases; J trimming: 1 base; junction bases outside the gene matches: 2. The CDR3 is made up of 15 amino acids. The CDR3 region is CASSEGASGANVLTF. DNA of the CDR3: TGTGCCAGTAGTGAGGGGGCTTCTGGGGCCAACGTCCTGACTTTC.

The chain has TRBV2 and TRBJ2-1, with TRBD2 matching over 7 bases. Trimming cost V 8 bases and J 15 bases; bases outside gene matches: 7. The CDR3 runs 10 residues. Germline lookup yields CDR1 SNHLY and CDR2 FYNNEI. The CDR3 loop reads CASRRAGVFF. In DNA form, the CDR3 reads TGTGCCAGCCGGCGGGCGGGGGTGTTCTTC.

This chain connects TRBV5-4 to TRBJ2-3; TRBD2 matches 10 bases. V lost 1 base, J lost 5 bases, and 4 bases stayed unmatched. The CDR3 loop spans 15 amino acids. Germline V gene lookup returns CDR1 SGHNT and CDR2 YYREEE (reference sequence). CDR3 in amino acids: CASSLSGGGRDTQYF. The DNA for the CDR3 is TGTGCCAGCAGCTTGAGCGGGGGGGGAAGAGATACGCAGTATTTT.

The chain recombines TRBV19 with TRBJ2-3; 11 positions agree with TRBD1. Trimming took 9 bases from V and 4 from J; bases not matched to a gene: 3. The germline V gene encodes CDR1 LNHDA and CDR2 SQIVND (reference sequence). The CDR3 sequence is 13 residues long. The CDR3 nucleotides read TGTGCCAGCCGGGACAGGGGGGCAGATACGCAGTATTTT. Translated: CASRDRGADTQYF. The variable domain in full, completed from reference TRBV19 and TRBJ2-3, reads DGGITQSPKYLFRKEGQNVTLSCEQNLNHDAMYWYRQDPGQGLRLIYYSQIVNDFQKGDIAEGYSVSREKKESFPLTVTSAQKNPTAFYLCASRDRGADTQYFGPGTRLTVL.

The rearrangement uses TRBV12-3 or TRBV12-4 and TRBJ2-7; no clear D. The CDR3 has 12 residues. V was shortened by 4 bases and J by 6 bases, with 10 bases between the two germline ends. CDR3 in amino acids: CASSSAGREQYF. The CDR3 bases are TGTGCCAGCAGTTCCGCCGGGCGCGAGCAGTACTTC.

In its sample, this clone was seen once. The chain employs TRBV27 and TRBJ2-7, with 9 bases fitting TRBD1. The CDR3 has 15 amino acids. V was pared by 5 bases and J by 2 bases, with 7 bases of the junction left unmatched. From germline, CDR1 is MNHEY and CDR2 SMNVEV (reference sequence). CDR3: CASSLRTGETYEQYF. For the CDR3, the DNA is TGTGCCAGCAGTCTCCGGACAGGGGAGACCTACGAGCAGTACTTC.

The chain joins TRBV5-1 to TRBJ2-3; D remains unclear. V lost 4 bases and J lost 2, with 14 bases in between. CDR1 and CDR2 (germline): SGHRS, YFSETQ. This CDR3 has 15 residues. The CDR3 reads CASSVGIVSTDTQYF. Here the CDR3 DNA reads TGCGCCAGCAGCGTGGGGATTGTTTCCACAGATACGCAGTATTTT.

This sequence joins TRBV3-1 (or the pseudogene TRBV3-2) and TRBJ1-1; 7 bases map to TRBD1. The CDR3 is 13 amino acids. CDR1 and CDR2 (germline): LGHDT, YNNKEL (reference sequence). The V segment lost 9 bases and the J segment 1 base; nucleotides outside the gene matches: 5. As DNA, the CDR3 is TGTGCCAGTTCGACAGGGCGGAACACTGAAGCTTTCTTT. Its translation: CASSTGRNTEAFF.

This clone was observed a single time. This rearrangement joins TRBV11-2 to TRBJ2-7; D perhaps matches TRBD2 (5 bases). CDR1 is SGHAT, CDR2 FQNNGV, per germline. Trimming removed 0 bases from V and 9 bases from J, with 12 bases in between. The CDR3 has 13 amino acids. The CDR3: CASSLDPGSGQYF. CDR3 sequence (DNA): TGTGCCAGCAGCTTAGATCCGGGATCAGGGCAGTACTTC.

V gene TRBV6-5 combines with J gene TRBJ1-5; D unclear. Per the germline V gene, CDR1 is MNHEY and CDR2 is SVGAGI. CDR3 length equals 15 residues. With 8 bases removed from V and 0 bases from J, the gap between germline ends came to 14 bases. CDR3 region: CASLQRLNSNQPQHF. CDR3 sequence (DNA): TGTGCCAGCCTTCAGCGTTTAAATAGCAATCAGCCCCAGCATTTT.

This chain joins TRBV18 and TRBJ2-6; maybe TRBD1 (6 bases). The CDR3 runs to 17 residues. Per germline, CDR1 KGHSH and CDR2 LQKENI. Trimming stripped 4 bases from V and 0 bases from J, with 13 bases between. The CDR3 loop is CASSQLQGSSGANVLTF. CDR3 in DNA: TGTGCCAGCTCACAGCTTCAGGGGAGCTCTGGGGCCAACGTCCTGACTTTC.

In DNA, the CDR3 is TGTGCCAGCAGCTTGATTACAGGGGAGGCTTTCTTT. Its protein product is CASSLITGEAFF. The chain joins TRBV11-2 to TRBJ1-1; 7 bases are a match to TRBD1. The ends lost 3 bases at V and 11 bases at J; junction bases unmatched: 6. Germline V gene lookup returns CDR1 SGHAT and CDR2 FQNNGV. The CDR3 is made up of 12 amino acids.

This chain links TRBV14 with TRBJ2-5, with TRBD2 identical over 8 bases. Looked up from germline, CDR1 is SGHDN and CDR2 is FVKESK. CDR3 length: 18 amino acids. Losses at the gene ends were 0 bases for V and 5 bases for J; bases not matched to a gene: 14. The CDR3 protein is CASSQDLSGSGLGETQYF. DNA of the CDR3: TGTGCCAGCAGCCAAGATCTCAGCGGGAGCGGTTTGGGGGAGACCCAGTACTTC.

The DNA of the CDR3 is TGCAGTGCTAGTCCTGGACAGGGGGCGGGGAGAGGTGAAAAACTGTTTTTT. Translated: CSASPGQGAGRGEKLFF. The chain combines TRBV20-1 with TRBJ1-4; 11 bases are shared with TRBD1. The CDR3 has 17 amino acids. Germline V gives CDR1 DFQATT, CDR2 SNEGSKA (reference sequence). Unmatched junction bases numbered 13, after V lost 3 bases and J lost 7 bases.